This T cell receptor beta chain derives from a study of cytomegalovirus exposure and HLA in healthy donors. It was with 60 Vbeta and 13 Jbeta primers that the PCR ran. Assay: immunoSEQ multiplex PCR; the TCRdb copy retains only in-frame clones and omits some. Of 100,000 to 150,000 clones listed, 70% to 80% were seen once; the top ten hold more than 7%. This CDR3 region has 12 residues. Germline-derived CDR1 and CDR2 are MDHEN and SYDVKM. Trimming took 6 bases from V and 0 from J, leaving 4 bases between them. The rearrangement uses TRBV28 and TRBJ2-3, with unresolved D. The clonotype originates from a woman in her forties or fifties in good health and CMV-seropositive. Sequenced input: PBMCs. CDR3 residues: CASRTSTDTQYF. CDR3 sequence (DNA): TGTGCCAGCAGGACTAGCACAGATACGCAGTATTTT.